This paragraph covers one TCR beta chain sequence. Its cognate antigen is unknown. Germline and junction disagree at one end, which may indicate a read error. The CDR3 has 15 residues. CDR1 is LNHDA and CDR2 is SQIVND in the germline V gene (reference sequence). This record belongs to a study of CD8+ T cells in alopecia areata. Study-wide context: Each day, treated patients took oral tofacitinib twice, at 5 to 10 mg per dose.

RNA extraction and reverse transcription yielded cDNA as sequencing template. Assay used: immunoSEQ multiplex PCR; TCRdb lists only in-frame clones, some missing. In the table there are just over 150,000 clones, around 50% of which are singletons. The study's findings and limits: Clarity of TCR sharing across patients fell short of that in mice, possibly HLA-related.

The sequence was collected from a human donor with alopecia areata. The material sequenced was CD8+ T cells sorted from blood, taken at week 0. This chain links TRBV19 with TRBJ1-5, with 8 nucleotides matching TRBD1. The CDR3 sequence is CASRIGTGSNQPQHF. The CDR3 DNA is TGTGCCAGTAGGATAGGGACAGGCAGCAATCAGCCCCAGCATTTT.